One sample yielded the 9 T cell receptor beta chains listed below, sequenced in a study of T cell responses to AZD1222 COVID-19 vaccine. Profiling relied on immunoSEQ multiplex PCR, and the TCRdb table lists in-frame clones only, not all of them. The sample lists 250,000 to 300,000 clones, around 92% seen once, with roughly 0.6% in the top ten. Specimen: peripheral blood, collected 28 days after the second AZD1222 dose. The receptors originated from an adult who received the AZD1222 COVID-19 vaccine.

The rearrangement links TRBV3-1 (or the pseudogene TRBV3-2) to TRBJ1-5; TRBD1 agrees at 7 bases. Germline V gene data show CDR1 as LGHDT and CDR2 as YNNKEL (reference sequence). There are 14 residues in the CDR3. With 6 bases clipped from V and 9 bases from J, the junction kept 11 bases outside the gene matches. The CDR3 protein is CASSRDRGFGPQHF. In nucleotides, the CDR3 is TGTGCCAGCAGTAGGGACAGAGGGTTTGGGCCCCAGCATTTT.

This chain connects TRBV6-1 to TRBJ2-7, with TRBD1 as a possible D gene (6 bases). The germline V and J ends were trimmed by 3 bases and 2 bases, with 11 bases remaining between them. Germline-derived CDR1 and CDR2 are MNHNS and SASEGT. The CDR3 has 14 residues. The CDR3 loop reads CASSEAGATYEQYF. The CDR3 nucleotides are TGTGCCAGCAGTGAGGCAGGGGCCACCTACGAGCAGTACTTC.

This clone was detected only a few times. The chain recombines TRBV29-1 with TRBJ2-6; D is uncertain. This CDR3 has 13 residues. The V gene lost 4 bases and the J gene lost 0 bases, with 4 bases spanning the gap. The germline V gene encodes CDR1 SQVTM and CDR2 ANQGSEA. In DNA, the CDR3 is TGCAGCGTTGGCTCCTCTGGGGCCAACGTCCTGACTTTC. It is translated as CSVGSSGANVLTF.

This clone has just one count. The V call is TRBV19, the J call TRBJ1-1, with TRBD1 identical over 11 bases. The germline V gene encodes CDR1 LNHDA and CDR2 SQIVND (reference sequence). CDR3 length: 13 amino acids. With V trimmed by 9 bases and J by 10 bases, 10 bases remained unmatched. The DNA for the CDR3 is TGTGCCAGCAAGGGACAGGGGGTATTTGGAGCTTTCTTT. Its protein is CASKGQGVFGAFF.

The chain links TRBV11-2 to TRBJ2-1; D gene uncertain. This CDR3 comprises 11 residues. V lost 7 bases to trimming and J lost 11 bases, with 12 bases between them. The V gene's germline CDR1 is SGHAT and CDR2 FQNNGV. Here the CDR3 DNA reads TGTGCCAGCACGGACGAATACAAGCAGTTCTTC. Protein sequence: CASTDEYKQFF.

The chain links TRBV2 to TRBJ1-2; possible D gene TRBD1, 5 bases. CDR3 length equals 12 residues. Germline loops: CDR1 SNHLY, CDR2 FYNNEI. V was trimmed by 8 bases and J by 7 bases, leaving 14 bases between them. The CDR3, as DNA: TGTGCCAGCCGGAGGGGAGGGAGTGGCTACACCTTC. Translation gives CASRRGGSGYTF.

The chain couples TRBV6-5 to TRBJ1-1; 9 nucleotides match TRBD1. This CDR3 is 15 amino acids long. From germline, CDR1 is MNHEY and CDR2 SVGAGI. The ends lost 5 bases at V and 7 bases at J; junction bases unmatched: 11. The CDR3 nucleotides are TGTGCCAGCAGTCCACCCGGGACAGGGAACCTTGAAGCTTTCTTT. Protein product: CASSPPGTGNLEAFF.

This rearrangement joins TRBV5-4 to TRBJ2-2; D may be TRBD1 or TRBD2 (5 bases each). V was trimmed by 4 bases and J by 4 bases, leaving 11 bases between them. This CDR3 is built from 14 residues. CDR1 is SGHNT, CDR2 YYREEE, per germline (reference sequence). The CDR3 nucleotides read TGTGCCAGCAGCCCGGGGCCCGCCACCGGGGAGCTGTTTTTT. This codes for CASSPGPATGELFF. The variable domain in full, completed from reference TRBV5-4 and TRBJ2-2, reads ETGVTQSPTHLIKTRGQQVTLRCSSQSGHNTVSWYQQALGQGPQFIFQYYREEENGRGNFPPRFSGLQFPNYSSELNVNALELDDSALYLCASSPGPATGELFFGEGSRLTVL.

In nucleotides, the CDR3 is TGCACCAGCAGCCAAGATGGGGGGACAGCGTGCTCGAACACTGAAGCTTTCTTT. Residues: CTSSQDGGTACSNTEAFF. V usage is TRBV1 and J usage is TRBJ1-1; the table gives TRBD1 as D, unverified against the DNA. TRBV1 is described as a pseudogene. This CDR3 has 18 amino acids.